The clone carrying this TCR beta chain was picked up a small number of times. Its cognate antigen is unknown. This CDR3 is 14 amino acids long. V lost 5 bases and J lost 8; bases outside the gene matches: 9. The germline CDR1 and CDR2 sequences are SGHVS and FQNEAQ. The sample comes from a study of response to subunit inactivated influenza vaccine. Notes on the study in general: Authors suggested seasonal influenza vaccinations each recruit few new T cells.

TCRdb processed the RT-PCR reads anew with MiXCR; each CDR3 protein has one entry. The data contain over 400,000 distinct CDR3 sequences, 9.5% to 13% of them singletons. Source: PBMCs from blood, taken 40 to 50 days after vaccination. The rearrangement joins TRBV7-8 to TRBJ1-2; TRBD1 matches 9 bases. This clonotype was obtained from a man aged 50-60 years who received an inactivated influenza vaccine. The CDR3 region is CASSPTTGGRGYTF. The CDR3 nucleotides are TGTGCCAGCAGCCCCACTACAGGGGGCAGGGGCTACACCTTC.